One and the same sample provided the 17 T cell receptor beta chains below, sequenced in a study of T cell responses to AZD1222 COVID-19 vaccine. Profiling relied on immunoSEQ multiplex PCR, and the TCRdb table lists in-frame clones only, not all of them. The sample comprises just under 80,000 clones, about 92% of which are singletons, and around 5.1% rests with the top ten. Sequencing was performed on peripheral blood, taken 28 days after the second AZD1222 dose. The receptors shown here come from an adult who received the AZD1222 COVID-19 vaccine.

J is TRBJ2-1 and V is TRBV7-3; 7 bases map to TRBD2. Germline loops: CDR1 SGHTA, CDR2 FQGTGA. Unmatched junction bases numbered 9, after V lost 5 bases and J lost 2 bases. The CDR3 totals 16 residues. The CDR3 protein is CASSPNPGLAYNEQFF. DNA of the CDR3: TGTGCCAGCAGCCCTAATCCAGGACTAGCCTACAATGAGCAGTTCTTC. Complete variable domain (other parts from reference TRBV7-3 and TRBJ2-1): GAGVSQTPSNKVTEKGKYVELRCDPISGHTALYWYRQSLGQGPEFLIYFQGTGAADDSGLPNDRFFAVRPEGSVSTLKIQRTERGDSAVYLCASSPNPGLAYNEQFFGPGTRLTVL.

This chain links TRBV19 with TRBJ2-1, with 14 bases lining up with TRBD2. The germline V gene encodes CDR1 LNHDA and CDR2 SQIVND (reference sequence). V shed 5 bases and J 3 bases; nucleotides not matched to a gene: 9. This CDR3 has 18 amino acids. The CDR3 loop reads CASSRGTSGRLFYNEQFF. CDR3 DNA: TGTGCCAGTAGTCGGGGGACTAGCGGGAGATTATTCTACAATGAGCAGTTCTTC.

The chain links TRBV27 to TRBJ2-5, with D perhaps TRBD2 (6 bases). This CDR3 has 13 residues. Germline V CDR1 and CDR2: MNHEY, SMNVEV (reference sequence). Deletions cut 3 bases from V and 4 bases from J, with 9 bases between. The CDR3 loop is CASSLGGVETQYF. DNA for the CDR3: TGTGCCAGCAGTTTGGGCGGGGTAGAGACCCAGTACTTC.

V gene TRBV19 combines with J gene TRBJ1-5, with a tentative D call TRBD1 (5 bases). The CDR3 runs to 15 residues. The germline V gene has CDR1 LNHDA and CDR2 SQIVND (reference sequence). V lost 0 bases to trimming and J lost 0 bases, with 6 bases between them. For the CDR3, the DNA is TGTGCCAGTAGTATAGACAGGGATAGCAATCAGCCCCAGCATTTT. Residues: CASSIDRDSNQPQHF.

The chain joins TRBV19 to TRBJ2-4; a possible D gene is TRBD1 (6 bases). There are 16 residues in the CDR3. Germline assignment: CDR1 LNHDA and CDR2 SQIVND (reference sequence). Trimming took off 5 bases at V and 4 bases at J, with 18 bases between the two ends. Here the CDR3 reads CASSPTLGTTKNIQYF. The CDR3 DNA sequence: TGTGCCAGTAGTCCCACCCTCGGGACAACAAAAAACATTCAGTACTTC.

The J gene is TRBJ1-2, the V gene TRBV7-6; 9 bases fit TRBD1. Germline CDR1 is SGHVS and CDR2 is FNYEAQ. The CDR3 loop spans 14 amino acids. After removal of 5 bases from V and 7 bases from J, the junction contained 8 bases not matched to a gene. The CDR3 sequence: CASSPMTGGGGYTF. The CDR3 DNA is TGTGCCAGCAGCCCAATGACAGGGGGAGGTGGCTACACCTTC.

The V and J genes are TRBV27 and TRBJ1-2; D gene ambiguous. The length of the CDR3 is 13 residues. Between the trimmed V and J ends, which lost 3 bases and 8 bases, there was a span of 13 bases. CDR1 and CDR2 (germline): MNHEY, SMNVEV (reference sequence). CDR3 region: CASSLYGAQGYTF. The CDR3 coding sequence is TGTGCCAGCAGTTTGTATGGTGCCCAAGGCTACACCTTC.

This chain joins TRBV3-1 (or the pseudogene TRBV3-2) and TRBJ1-3, with D possibly matching TRBD1 (6 bases). Germline lookup yields CDR1 LGHDT and CDR2 YNNKEL (reference sequence). The CDR3 has 16 residues. Trimming stripped 4 bases from V and 4 bases from J, with 17 bases between. Here the CDR3 reads CASSPRSGTIGNTIYF. CDR3 DNA: TGTGCCAGCAGCCCACGATCCGGGACAATCGGAAACACCATATATTTT.

The count of this clone is one. The chain carries TRBV4-1 and TRBJ1-2; possible D gene TRBD1, 6 bases. This CDR3 spans 15 amino acids. Trimming pared 3 bases from V and 11 bases from J, leaving 22 bases between. From germline, CDR1 is MGHRA and CDR2 YSYEKL. CDR3 amino acids: CASSHEGTITIGYTF. CDR3 DNA: TGCGCCAGCAGCCACGAGGGGACAATAACTATTGGTTACACCTTC.

By sample share, this clone is medium-sized. The rearrangement links TRBV2 to TRBJ2-3, with 7 bases aligning to TRBD1. Germline V gene sequence: CDR1 SNHLY, CDR2 FYNNEI. The CDR3 is made up of 14 amino acids. The trim removed 8 bases at V and 2 bases at J, leaving 7 bases unmatched. The CDR3 region is CASGRTGSTDTQYF. The CDR3 DNA reads as TGTGCCAGCGGACGGACAGGTTCCACAGATACGCAGTATTTT.

The chain has TRBV19 and TRBJ1-5; no definite D call. Germline V lookup: CDR1 LNHDA, CDR2 SQIVND (reference sequence). The CDR3 covers 13 residues. V shed 3 bases and J shed 3 bases, with 6 bases lying between them. The CDR3 coding sequence is TGTGCCAGTAGTATCGTCATCAATCAGCCCCAGCATTTT. This codes for CASSIVINQPQHF.

The chain employs TRBV25-1 and TRBJ1-2; the match to TRBD1 covers 8 bases. CDR3 length: 14 residues. V shed 8 bases and J 4 bases; nucleotides not matched to a gene: 9. Germline lookup yields CDR1 MGHDK and CDR2 SYGVNS. The CDR3 DNA reads as TGTGCCAGCTCCAGGTCAGGGGGCCGCTATGGCTACACCTTC. Its translation: CASSRSGGRYGYTF.

This clone was detected only once. The genes are TRBV30 and TRBJ1-6; a weak D match, TRBD1 (6 bases). The CDR3 has 12 residues. Germline CDR1 and CDR2: GTSNPN and SVGIG (reference sequence). V lost 4 bases, J lost 8 bases, and 9 bases lay in between. The CDR3 DNA reads as TGTGCCTGGAAGGGGGGATATTCACCCCTCCACTTT. This codes for CAWKGGYSPLHF.

With respect to this clone: Other DNA sequences from this sample encode an identical CDR3 as well. V usage is TRBV9 and J usage is TRBJ2-1; D call uncertain. Germline V gene lookup returns CDR1 SGDLS and CDR2 YYNGEE. The CDR3 has 12 amino acids. V dropped 0 bases and J dropped 7 bases, with 5 bases sitting between them. CDR3 loop: CASSVGLNEQFF. The CDR3 DNA follows: TGTGCCAGCAGCGTAGGACTTAATGAGCAGTTCTTC.

This chain links TRBV29-1 with TRBJ1-2; D may be TRBD1 (6 bases). The V end lost 1 base, the J end lost 7 bases, and 13 bases lay between the germline ends. This CDR3 spans 13 amino acids. Germline CDR1 is SQVTM and CDR2 is ANQGSEA. CDR3 residues: CSVEGRGASGYTF. DNA of the CDR3: TGCAGCGTTGAAGGAAGGGGGGCCAGTGGCTACACCTTC.

The rearrangement links TRBV5-8 to TRBJ1-1; D possibly corresponds to TRBD1 (5 bases). Trimming removed 0 bases from V and 2 bases from J, with 11 bases in between. The CDR3 has 15 residues. CDR1 and CDR2 from the germline V gene are SGHTS and YDEGEE. CDR3 in DNA: TGTGCCAGCAGCTTGGGGGGCAGACCAAACACTGAAGCTTTCTTT. Residues: CASSLGGRPNTEAFF.

The rearrangement joins TRBV4-1 to TRBJ1-2; 9 positions agree with TRBD1. Germline V gene lookup returns CDR1 MGHRA and CDR2 YSYEKL. This CDR3 is 16 amino acids long. V was pared by 4 bases and J by 5 bases, with 11 bases of the junction left unmatched. The CDR3 nucleotides are TGCGCCAGCAGCCCTGAAACCGGGACAGGGACTTATGGCTACACCTTC. Protein sequence: CASSPETGTGTYGYTF.